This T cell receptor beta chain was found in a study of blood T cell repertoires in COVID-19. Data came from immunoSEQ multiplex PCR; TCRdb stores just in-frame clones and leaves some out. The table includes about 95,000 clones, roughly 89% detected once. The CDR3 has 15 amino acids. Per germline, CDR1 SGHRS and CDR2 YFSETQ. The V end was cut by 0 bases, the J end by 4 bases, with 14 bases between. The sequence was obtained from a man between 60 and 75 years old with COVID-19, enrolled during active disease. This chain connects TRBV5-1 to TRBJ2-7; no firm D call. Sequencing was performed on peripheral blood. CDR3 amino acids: CASSLGGVPMYEQYF. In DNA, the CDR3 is TGCGCCAGCAGCTTGGGCGGAGTTCCCATGTACGAGCAGTACTTC.